This T cell receptor beta chain derives from a study of CD8 T cells in ankylosing spondylitis. Findings of the study overall: Within ankylosing spondylitis blood, a TCR beta motif made up of seven or eight highly homologous variants appeared to be characteristic. Within peripheral blood, clones linked to disease were CD8+ and relatively rare.

A single record per CDR3 protein comes from TCRdb applying MiXCR to the 5' RACE reads. The table records around 180,000 distinct CDR3 sequences, 15% to 20% of them present only once. Looked up from germline, CDR1 is MNHEY and CDR2 is SMNVEV (reference sequence). With 0 bases removed from V and 0 bases from J, the gap between germline ends came to 9 bases. The length of the CDR3 is 16 residues. This clonotype was seen at least ten times. Its antigen is currently unknown. The TCR was taken from a male donor aged 10-29 years with ankylosing spondylitis or in good health (not recorded which). This sequence joins TRBV27 and TRBJ2-4; D perhaps matches TRBD1 (5 bases). Input material: blood, either unsorted or a sorted T cell fraction (not recorded which). CDR3 residues: CASSLSQGLAKNIQYF. The CDR3 DNA reads TGTGCCAGCAGTTTATCTCAGGGCCTAGCCAAAAACATTCAGTACTTC.